The 24 T cell receptor beta chains reported below all come from one sample, sequenced in a study of immune characterization of retroperitoneal liposarcoma. TCRdb re-derived calls from the PCR reads in MiXCR, one entry per CDR3 protein. The sample includes 8,000 to 13,000 distinct CDR3 sequences, 28% of them seen just once. Sequencing input: tumor tissue. These TCRs come from a female donor with retroperitoneal liposarcoma.

This clonotype was counted a few times. The chain joins TRBV11-2 to TRBJ2-1, with 10 bases aligning to TRBD1. The J call may be mistaken, given a closer DNA end match to TRBJ2-7. Germline CDR1 and CDR2: SGHAT and FQNNGV. The CDR3 runs 15 residues. The DNA for the CDR3 is TGTGCCAGCAGCTCGGACAGGGGGAACTCCTACGAGCAGTACTTC. Protein: CASSSDRGNSYEQYF.

This clonotype has a count of ten or more. This chain connects TRBV7-8 to TRBJ2-1, with 8 bases aligning to TRBD1. V dropped 5 bases and J dropped 4; count of bases not matched to a gene: 13. The length of the CDR3 is 17 residues. Germline V gene data show CDR1 as SGHVS and CDR2 as FQNEAQ. The CDR3 region is CASSPSGQGPGYNEQFF. The DNA for the CDR3 is TGTGCCAGCAGCCCCAGTGGACAGGGACCGGGTTACAATGAGCAGTTCTTC.

V and J are TRBV7-6 and TRBJ2-1; D call uncertain. Matching the DNA end better, TRBJ2-7 makes the J call doubtful. This CDR3 has 12 amino acids. Looked up from germline, CDR1 is SGHVS and CDR2 is FNYEAQ. In nucleotides, the CDR3 is TGTGCCAGCAGCACCCCCGACGATGAGCAGTACTTC. Translated, it gives CASSTPDDEQYF.

By share, this clonotype ranks as medium-sized (0.01 to 0.1%). The V gene is TRBV7-2, the J gene TRBJ2-5, with TRBD1 as a possible D gene (6 bases). The CDR3 contains 15 residues. The germline gives CDR1 SGHTA, CDR2 FQGNSA. V was clipped by 1 base and J by 5 bases, with 14 bases between them. The CDR3 coding sequence is TGTGCCAGCAGCTTAGGGGGACATCAAGGGGAGACCCAGTACTTC. It yields the protein CASSLGGHQGETQYF.

Concerning this clonotype itself: A read error may produce the germline difference seen at one junction end. The chain joins TRBV6-8 to TRBJ2-3; D is perhaps TRBD1 or TRBD2 (6 bases each). Germline V gene lookup returns CDR1 MNHGY and CDR2 SAAAGT. The CDR3 extends over 12 amino acids. The CDR3 region has the DNA TGTGCCAGCAGCCCGGGGGACAATGAGCAGTTATTT. This translates into CASSPGDNEQLF.

This clonotype was seen a handful of times. The V gene is TRBV6-5, the J gene TRBJ1-5, with 8 bases that match TRBD1. The CDR3 is made up of 15 amino acids. J was trimmed by 2 bases and V by 5 bases; bases with no gene match: 5. CDR1 and CDR2 (germline): MNHEY, SVGAGI. The CDR3 nucleotides read TGTGCCAGCAGTACGGACAGGGCGGGCAATCAGCCCCAGCATTTT. Translation gives CASSTDRAGNQPQHF.

This clonotype was picked up a small number of times. This chain links TRBV6-1 with TRBJ2-1; D unresolved. V was pared by 3 bases and J by 0 bases, with 15 bases between. The CDR3 spans 17 residues. Germline lookup yields CDR1 MNHNS and CDR2 SASEGT. This CDR3 reads CASSDPSTRNSYNEQFF. In DNA form, the CDR3 reads TGTGCCAGCAGTGACCCGTCAACCCGAAACTCCTACAATGAGCAGTTCTTC.

This clonotype was seen only a few times. The chain joins TRBV7-3 to TRBJ2-5, with D possibly matching TRBD1 (6 bases). CDR3 size: 15 residues. CDR1 is SGHTA and CDR2 is FQGTGA in the germline V gene. Trimming shortened V by 5 bases and J by 11 bases, and 24 bases separated the two germline ends. In DNA, the CDR3 is TGTGCCAGCAGCCCGGGACCGATTAAGGGACATGAGCAGTACTTC. As protein: CASSPGPIKGHEQYF.

CDR3 in DNA: TGTGCCACCCGCCGCCAGATCTACGAGCAGTTCTTC. As protein: CATRRQIYEQFF. V usage is TRBV6-1 and J usage is TRBJ2-1; D unclear. CDR3 length: 12 residues. Trimming took off 10 bases at V and 10 bases at J, with 17 bases between the two ends. CDR1 MNHNS and CDR2 SASEGT come from the germline V gene.

The rearrangement joins TRBV6-8 to TRBJ2-3, with 7 bases matching TRBD2. V dropped 2 bases and J dropped 5; count of bases not matched to a gene: 7. The germline CDR1 and CDR2 sequences are MNHGY and SAAAGT. This CDR3 is built from 15 residues. The CDR3 DNA follows: TGTGCCAGCAGTTACCCCGCGGGAGTGGTAGATACGCAGTATTTT. This gives the protein CASSYPAGVVDTQYF.

This CDR3 is CASSFTRQETQYF. CDR3 DNA sequence: TGTGCCAGCAGTTTTACAAGACAAGAGACCCAGTACTTC. V usage is TRBV27 and J usage is TRBJ2-5; no clear D gene. The CDR3 contains 13 residues. Deletions cut 3 bases from V and 2 bases from J, with 7 bases between. Germline lookup yields CDR1 MNHEY and CDR2 SMNVEV (reference sequence).

This clonotype has more than one count but fewer than ten. The V gene is TRBV7-2, the J gene TRBJ2-4; D remains unclear. The assigned J gene may be wrong: the sequence end matches TRBJ2-1 better. The germline CDR1 and CDR2 sequences are SGHTA and FQGNSA. This CDR3 has 11 amino acids. The CDR3 nucleotides are TGTGCCAGCAGCCGGCTCTGGGAGCAGTTCTTC. Its protein product is CASSRLWEQFF.

This rearrangement joins TRBV6-1 to TRBJ2-6, with D maybe TRBD2 (6 bases). Trimming shortened V by 5 bases and J by 2 bases, and 16 bases separated the two germline ends. Per germline, CDR1 MNHNS and CDR2 SASEGT. The length of the CDR3 is 17 residues. The CDR3 spells CASSLEGLVTGANVLTF. The CDR3 DNA is TGTGCCAGCAGTTTGGAGGGGTTAGTCACTGGGGCCAACGTCCTGACTTTC.

The table lists this clonotype with a few counts. The rearrangement uses TRBV27 and TRBJ2-3; perhaps TRBD1 as D (6 bases). V shed 2 bases and J shed 0 bases, with 15 bases lying between them. The germline gives CDR1 MNHEY, CDR2 SMNVEV (reference sequence). This CDR3 contains 17 residues. The CDR3 region is CASSLAKTRGSTDTQYF. For the CDR3, the DNA is TGTGCCAGCAGTTTAGCCAAAACCAGGGGAAGCACAGATACGCAGTATTTT.

This clonotype turned up a few times. The chain is built from TRBV7-2 and TRBJ2-1; D perhaps matches TRBD1 (5 bases). The J call could be wrong; TRBJ2-7 is a better fit for the DNA end. In germline, CDR1 is SGHTA, CDR2 FQGNSA. The CDR3 length is 17 residues. The CDR3 nucleotides read TGTGCCAGCAGCTTAAGCCAGGGCGGCCGTACCTACAATGAGCAGTACTTC. Protein product: CASSLSQGGRTYNEQYF.

This chain uses TRBV6-1 with TRBJ2-5, with TRBD2 identical over 9 bases. The end of the DNA is better explained by TRBJ2-7, so the J call may be wrong. From germline, CDR1 is MNHNS and CDR2 SASEGT. The CDR3 covers 15 residues. The CDR3 sequence: CASSSWGTSNYEQYF. Here the CDR3 DNA reads TGTGCCAGCAGTTCCTGGGGGACTAGCAACTACGAGCAGTACTTC.

The V gene is TRBV27, the J gene TRBJ2-1, with D perhaps matching TRBD1 (6 bases). V lost 4 bases to trimming and J lost 14 bases, with 18 bases between them. From germline, CDR1 is MNHEY and CDR2 SMNVEV (reference sequence). This CDR3 is 13 amino acids long. CDR3 nucleotide sequence: TGTGCCAGCAGTTCGTATCAGGACAGACAGGAGTTCTTC. It is translated as CASSSYQDRQEFF.

The CDR3 reads CASSEVSGGPYEQFF. CDR3 coding DNA: TGTGCCAGCAGTGAAGTGAGCGGAGGGCCCTACGAGCAGTTCTTC. The V and J genes are TRBV6-1 and TRBJ2-1; the D gene is possibly TRBD2 (6 bases). From germline, CDR1 is MNHNS and CDR2 SASEGT. Trimming removed 1 base from V and 10 bases from J, with 17 bases in between. CDR3 size: 15 residues.

V and J are TRBV27 and TRBJ2-5; TRBD1 matches 11 bases. The J call is uncertain, as TRBJ2-7 better fits the DNA end. The CDR3 covers 13 residues. Per the germline V gene, CDR1 is MNHEY and CDR2 is SMNVEV (reference sequence). CDR3 nucleotide sequence: TGTGCCACCGGACAGGGGGCGCTTTACGAGCAGTACTTC. It translates to CATGQGALYEQYF.

This clonotype was detected only once. The junction shows a germline mismatch at one end, possibly a read error. The gene calls are TRBV5-3 and TRBJ2-5, with D hard to call. The end of the DNA fits TRBJ2-7 better, so the J call may be wrong. Being an ORF, TRBV5-3 has a function that is uncertain. The CDR3 totals 15 residues. As DNA, the CDR3 is TGTGCCAGCAGCTCGGAAGAGGTCCCCTCCTACGAGCAGTACTTC. Its translation: CASSSEEVPSYEQYF.

This rearrangement joins TRBV7-2 to TRBJ2-4; D unclear. TRBJ2-7 matches the DNA end more closely, so the J call is doubtful. The CDR3 loop spans 15 amino acids. Germline loops: CDR1 SGHTA, CDR2 FQGNSA. CDR3 sequence: CASSLEGRLSYEQYF. CDR3 DNA: TGTGCCAGCAGCTTAGAGGGTAGACTCTCCTACGAGCAGTACTTC.

The rearrangement uses TRBV7-2 and TRBJ1-5; possible D gene TRBD1, 5 bases. The V end lost 5 bases, the J end lost 7 bases, and 9 bases lay between the germline ends. The CDR3 covers 12 residues. Germline V gene lookup returns CDR1 SGHTA and CDR2 FQGNSA. For the CDR3, the DNA is TGTGCCAGCAGCCCGGGGGGGCAGCCCCAGCATTTT. Protein product: CASSPGGQPQHF.

CDR3 residues: CASSVDRTTSEQYF. The DNA of the CDR3 is TGTGCCAGCAGCGTGGATAGGACTACTTCCGAGCAGTACTTC. This rearrangement joins TRBV11-2 to TRBJ2-4, with D maybe TRBD2 (6 bases). Matching the DNA end better, TRBJ2-7 makes the J call doubtful. CDR3 size: 14 residues. Germline V gene data show CDR1 as SGHAT and CDR2 as FQNNGV.

This clonotype occurred many times. The chain links TRBV7-2 to TRBJ1-1, with D possibly matching TRBD1 (5 bases). This CDR3 has 14 residues. Germline V lookup: CDR1 SGHTA, CDR2 FQGNSA. Trimming took 3 bases from V and 3 from J, leaving 11 bases between them. The CDR3 loop reads CASSFRGEYTEAFF. The CDR3 DNA reads TGTGCCAGCAGCTTCCGGGGGGAATACACTGAAGCTTTCTTT.